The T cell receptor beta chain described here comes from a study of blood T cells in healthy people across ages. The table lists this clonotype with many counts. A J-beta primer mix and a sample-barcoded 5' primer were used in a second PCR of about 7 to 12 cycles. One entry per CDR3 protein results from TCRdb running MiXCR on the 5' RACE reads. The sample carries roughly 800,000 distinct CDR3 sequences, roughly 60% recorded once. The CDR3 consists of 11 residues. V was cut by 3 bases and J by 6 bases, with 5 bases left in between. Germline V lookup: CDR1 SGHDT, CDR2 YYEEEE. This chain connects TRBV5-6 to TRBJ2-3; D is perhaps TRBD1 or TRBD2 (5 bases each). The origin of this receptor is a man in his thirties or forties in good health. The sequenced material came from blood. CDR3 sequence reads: CASSWGDTQYF. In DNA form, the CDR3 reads TGTGCCAGCAGCTGGGGGGATACGCAGTATTTT.